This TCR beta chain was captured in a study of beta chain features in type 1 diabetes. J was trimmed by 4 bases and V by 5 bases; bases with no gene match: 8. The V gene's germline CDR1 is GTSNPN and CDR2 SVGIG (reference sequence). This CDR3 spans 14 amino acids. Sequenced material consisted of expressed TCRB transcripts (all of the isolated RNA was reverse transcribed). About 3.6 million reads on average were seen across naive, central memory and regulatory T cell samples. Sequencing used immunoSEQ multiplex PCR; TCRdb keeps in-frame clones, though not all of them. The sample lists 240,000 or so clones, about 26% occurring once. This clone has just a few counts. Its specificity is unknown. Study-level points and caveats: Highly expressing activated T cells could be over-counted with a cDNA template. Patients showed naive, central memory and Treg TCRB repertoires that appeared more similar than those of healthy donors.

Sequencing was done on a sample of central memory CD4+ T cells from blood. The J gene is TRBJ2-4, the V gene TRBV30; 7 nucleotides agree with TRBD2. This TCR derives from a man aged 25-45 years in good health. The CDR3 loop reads CAWSGRGGKNIQYF. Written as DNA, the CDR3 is TGTGCCTGGTCCGGTAGGGGAGGGAAAAACATTCAGTACTTC.